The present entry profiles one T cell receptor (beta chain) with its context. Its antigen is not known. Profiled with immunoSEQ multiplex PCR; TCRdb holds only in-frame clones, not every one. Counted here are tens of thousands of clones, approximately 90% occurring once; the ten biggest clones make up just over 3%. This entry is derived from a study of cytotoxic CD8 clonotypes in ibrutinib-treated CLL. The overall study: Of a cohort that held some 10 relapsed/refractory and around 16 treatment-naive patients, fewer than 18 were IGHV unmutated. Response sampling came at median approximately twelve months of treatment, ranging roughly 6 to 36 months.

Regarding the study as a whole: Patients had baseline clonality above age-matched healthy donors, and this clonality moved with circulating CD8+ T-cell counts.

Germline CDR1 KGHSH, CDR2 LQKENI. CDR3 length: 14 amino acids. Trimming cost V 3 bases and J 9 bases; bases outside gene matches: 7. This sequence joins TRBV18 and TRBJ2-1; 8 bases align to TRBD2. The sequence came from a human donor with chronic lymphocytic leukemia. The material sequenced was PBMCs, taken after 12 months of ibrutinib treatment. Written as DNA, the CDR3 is TGTGCCAGCTCACCGGGCGGGAGCGGGGGTGAGCAGTTCTTC. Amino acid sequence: CASSPGGSGGEQFF.